This passage covers 30 T cell receptor beta chains from one sample sequenced in a study of Ad26.COV2.S vaccination and SARS-CoV-2 variants. Treatment given: roughly 19 received Ad26.COV2.S at low or high dose, single or two shots; about 5 received placebo; per-sample allocation not given. Samples came from day 63 after the first vaccine or placebo injection. Libraries were prepared by immunoSEQ multiplex PCR; TCRdb keeps only in-frame clonotypes and omits some of them. In the table there are fewer than 500,000 clones, 75% to 95% of which are singletons. Here the sequenced sample was peripheral blood, taken in a trial of Ad26.COV2.S vaccine versus placebo. Receptors were obtained from a person aged 18-60 years who received the Ad26.COV2.S COVID-19 vaccine or a placebo.

The V and J genes are TRBV9 and TRBJ1-6; D might be TRBD1 (5 bases). CDR3 size: 14 residues. The germline V and J ends were trimmed by 3 bases and 6 bases, with 10 bases remaining between them. CDR1 is SGDLS, CDR2 YYNGEE, per germline. The CDR3, as DNA: TGTGCCAGCAGCGCGGGGAGGGGTAATTCACCCCTCCACTTT. Translating it yields CASSAGRGNSPLHF.

The chain has TRBV28 and TRBJ2-7, with D possibly being TRBD2 (6 bases). The CDR3 length is 12 residues. Germline values: CDR1 MDHEN, CDR2 SYDVKM. Trimming removed 6 bases at V and 1 base at J, with 7 bases between. The CDR3 loop reads CASSGTSYEQYF. Written as DNA, the CDR3 is TGTGCCAGCAGCGGGACTTCCTACGAGCAGTACTTC.

This chain joins TRBV7-2 and TRBJ1-2; tentative D call: TRBD1 (6 bases). CDR1 is SGHTA and CDR2 is FQGNSA in the germline V gene. This CDR3 comprises 12 residues. With 4 bases removed from V and 5 bases from J, the gap between germline ends came to 8 bases. The CDR3 DNA is TGTGCCAGCAGCTGGACAGAATATGGCTACACCTTC. Its protein product is CASSWTEYGYTF. Full variable domain (outside the CDR3, taken from reference TRBV7-2 and TRBJ1-2): GAGVSQSPSNKVTEKGKDVELRCDPISGHTALYWYRQSLGQGLEFLIYFQGNSAPDKSGLPSDRFSAERTGGSVSTLTIQRTQQEDSAVYLCASSWTEYGYTFGSGTRLTVV.

The V and J genes are TRBV5-1 and TRBJ1-1; 11 bases match TRBD1. V lost 4 bases and J lost 4; bases outside the gene matches: 3. Germline V gene data show CDR1 as SGHRS and CDR2 as YFSETQ. The CDR3 consists of 14 residues. The CDR3 sequence is CASSTGQGGTEAFF. Here the CDR3 DNA reads TGCGCCAGCAGCACGGGACAGGGGGGCACTGAAGCTTTCTTT. Together with reference TRBV5-1 and TRBJ1-1, the CDR3 gives the full variable domain: KAGVTQTPRYLIKTRGQQVTLSCSPISGHRSVSWYQQTPGQGLQFLFEYFSETQRNKGNFPGRFSGRQFSNSRSEMNVSTLELGDSALYLCASSTGQGGTEAFFGQGTRLTVV.

The chain employs TRBV7-9 and TRBJ2-1, with TRBD2 matching over 11 bases. V was pared by 7 bases and J by 9 bases, with 20 bases of the junction left unmatched. This CDR3 has 18 amino acids. CDR1 and CDR2 from the germline V gene are SEHNR and FQNEAQ (reference sequence). CDR3 in amino acids: CASTAHAAQTSGEGEQFF. CDR3 DNA: TGTGCCAGCACCGCACACGCGGCTCAGACTAGCGGGGAGGGTGAGCAGTTCTTC.

This clone was seen only once. This sequence joins TRBV18 and TRBJ2-7; D is possibly TRBD2 (7 bases). The CDR3 extends over 15 amino acids. V was trimmed by 6 bases and J by 0 bases, leaving 15 bases between them. Germline V lookup: CDR1 KGHSH, CDR2 LQKENI. Written as DNA, the CDR3 is TGTGCCAGCTCCCTGGGAGGGGGGAGCTCCTACGAGCAGTACTTC. The encoded protein is CASSLGGGSSYEQYF. The complete variable domain, with remaining parts taken from reference TRBV18 and TRBJ2-7, reads NAGVMQNPRHLVRRRGQEARLRCSPMKGHSHVYWYRQLPEEGLKFMVYLQKENIIDESGMPKERFSAEFPKEGPSILRIQQVVRGDSAAYFCASSLGGGSSYEQYFGPGTRLTVT.

The chain is built from TRBV2 and TRBJ1-1, with TRBD1 identical over 8 bases. J lost 4 bases, V lost 5 bases, and 6 bases had no gene match. The length of the CDR3 is 14 residues. The germline V gene has CDR1 SNHLY and CDR2 FYNNEI. The CDR3 loop is CASSSQGAGTEAFF. Here the CDR3 DNA reads TGTGCCAGCAGTTCCCAGGGGGCCGGCACTGAAGCTTTCTTT.

This clone was recorded only once. The gene calls are TRBV18 and TRBJ2-1, with 8 bases aligning to TRBD2. The germline V gene encodes CDR1 KGHSH and CDR2 LQKENI. Unmatched junction bases numbered 10, after V lost 6 bases and J lost 6 bases. This CDR3 region has 15 residues. The CDR3 coding sequence is TGTGCCAGCTCCGAAACTAGCGGACCCCCCAATGAGCAGTTCTTC. This gives the protein CASSETSGPPNEQFF. Combining the CDR3 with reference TRBV18 and TRBJ2-1 gives the whole variable domain NAGVMQNPRHLVRRRGQEARLRCSPMKGHSHVYWYRQLPEEGLKFMVYLQKENIIDESGMPKERFSAEFPKEGPSILRIQQVVRGDSAAYFCASSETSGPPNEQFFGPGTRLTVL.

The J gene is TRBJ2-3, the V gene TRBV5-1; TRBD1 might be the D (6 bases). This CDR3 has 14 amino acids. The V end lost 4 bases, the J end lost 6 bases, and 15 bases lay between the germline ends. Per the germline V gene, CDR1 is SGHRS and CDR2 is YFSETQ. CDR3 nucleotides: TGCGCCAGCAGCCAAACAGGGCGAGGCGATACGCAGTATTTT. This gives the protein CASSQTGRGDTQYF.

The chain couples TRBV28 to TRBJ1-2; D uncertain. CDR1 is MDHEN, CDR2 SYDVKM, per germline. This CDR3 is 14 amino acids long. V was trimmed by 3 bases and J by 4 bases, leaving 12 bases between them. CDR3 in DNA: TGTGCCAGCAGTTTTGTCAGCGGGGTCTATGGCTACACCTTC. Protein: CASSFVSGVYGYTF.

The V and J genes are TRBV10-3 and TRBJ1-5; D call uncertain. Germline CDR1 reads ENHRY; CDR2 reads SYGVKD. The CDR3 is 16 amino acids. V gave up 0 bases and J gave up 7 bases, with 16 bases separating them. CDR3 amino acids: CAISESAGRTRQPQHF. The CDR3 region has the DNA TGTGCCATCAGTGAGTCGGCCGGCCGCACCAGGCAGCCCCAGCATTTT.

The chain is built from TRBV4-3 and TRBJ2-3; 15 nucleotides match TRBD2. The CDR3 sequence is 19 residues long. Unmatched junction bases numbered 8, after V lost 0 bases and J lost 4 bases. Germline CDR1 reads LGHNA; CDR2 reads YSLEER. The CDR3 DNA follows: TGCGCCAGCAGCCAAGAACGGACTAGCGGGAGGGCCGAGCCAGATACGCAGTATTTT. Translation: CASSQERTSGRAEPDTQYF.

The chain has TRBV5-4 and TRBJ1-1; possible D gene TRBD1, 6 bases. Germline CDR1 is SGHNT and CDR2 is YYREEE (reference sequence). This CDR3 has 13 amino acids. Trimming took 4 bases from V and 0 from J, leaving 7 bases between them. In DNA form, the CDR3 reads TGTGCCAGCAGCAGGACAGTGAACACTGAAGCTTTCTTT. Amino acid sequence: CASSRTVNTEAFF.

This chain uses TRBV5-5 with TRBJ2-7, with D tentatively TRBD1 (6 bases). V lost 4 bases to trimming and J lost 4 bases, with 18 bases between them. The CDR3 length is 15 residues. Germline V gene sequence: CDR1 SGHKS, CDR2 YYEKEE (reference sequence). CDR3 protein: CASSSQWTVDYEQYF. The CDR3 coding sequence is TGTGCCAGCAGCAGTCAGTGGACAGTAGATTACGAGCAGTACTTC.

The chain couples TRBV6-5 to TRBJ2-7; 11 bases match TRBD2. The CDR3 totals 14 residues. Germline V gives CDR1 MNHEY, CDR2 SVGAGI. Losses at the gene ends were 5 bases for V and 3 bases for J; bases not matched to a gene: 3. The CDR3, as DNA: TGTGCCAGCAGTCTAGCGGGAGGTTACTACGAGCAGTACTTC. This sequence encodes CASSLAGGYYEQYF.

CDR3 sequence (DNA): TGTGCCAGTAGCATACAGTTTAGCAGGACCGGCTACACCTTC. Translation gives CASSIQFSRTGYTF. V is TRBV19 and J is TRBJ1-2; D is unclear. CDR3 length: 14 amino acids. Germline lookup yields CDR1 LNHDA and CDR2 SQIVND (reference sequence). V was pared by 6 bases and J by 8 bases, with 19 bases between.

The CDR3 here is CASSRPAPGPNEKLFF. DNA of the CDR3: TGTGCCAGCAGCCGGCCGGCCCCAGGGCCTAATGAAAAACTGTTTTTT. The chain is built from TRBV3-1 (or the pseudogene TRBV3-2) and TRBJ1-4; TRBD1 might be the D (5 bases). Trimming removed 4 bases from V and 3 bases from J, with 15 bases in between. Germline lookup yields CDR1 LGHDT and CDR2 YNNKEL (reference sequence). This CDR3 is 16 amino acids long.

The rearrangement joins TRBV19 to TRBJ2-1, with no clear D. CDR3 length: 16 amino acids. The V and J ends lost 5 bases and 2 bases respectively, with 16 bases between them. Per the germline V gene, CDR1 is LNHDA and CDR2 is SQIVND (reference sequence). The CDR3 bases are TGTGCCAGTAGTGCCTTGATTAATCCTCCCTACAATGAGCAGTTCTTC. It encodes CASSALINPPYNEQFF.

The chain combines TRBV6-5 with TRBJ2-3; 7 positions match TRBD2. The CDR3 spans 16 residues. J lost 0 bases, V lost 0 bases, and 3 bases had no gene match. CDR1 and CDR2 (germline): MNHEY, SVGAGI. The CDR3 DNA follows: TGTGCCAGCAGTTACTCTAGCGGGTCTAGCACAGATACGCAGTATTTT. It codes for CASSYSSGSSTDTQYF.

The chain joins TRBV3-1 (or the pseudogene TRBV3-2) to TRBJ2-7; D may be TRBD2 (5 bases). V was shortened by 0 bases and J by 2 bases, with 11 bases between the two germline ends. Germline CDR1 reads LGHDT; CDR2 reads YNNKEL (reference sequence). The CDR3 has 15 amino acids. CDR3 amino acids: CASSQERRPPYEQYF. CDR3 in DNA: TGTGCCAGCAGCCAAGAAAGGAGGCCCCCCTACGAGCAGTACTTC.

This sequence joins TRBV29-1 and TRBJ1-1, with 7 bases matching TRBD1. Per germline, CDR1 SQVTM and CDR2 ANQGSEA. The CDR3 covers 15 residues. V lost 6 bases to trimming and J lost 1 base; unmatched junction nucleotides: 11. The CDR3 is CSVPKTGVQNTEAFF. CDR3 nucleotide sequence: TGCAGCGTGCCTAAAACAGGGGTCCAGAACACTGAAGCTTTCTTT. Variable domain in full (rest from reference TRBV29-1 and TRBJ1-1): SAVISQKPSRDICQRGTSLTIQCQVDSQVTMMFWYRQQPGQSLTLIATANQGSEATYESGFVIDKFPISRPNLTFSTLTVSNMSPEDSSIYLCSVPKTGVQNTEAFFGQGTRLTVV.

V usage is TRBV12-3 or TRBV12-4 and J usage is TRBJ1-2; D may be TRBD1 (5 bases). V lost 0 bases, J lost 7 bases, and 9 bases lay in between. The CDR3 is 13 amino acids. The CDR3 region has the DNA TGTGCCAGCAGTTTAGCAGGGGCAGGTGGCTACACCTTC. Amino acid sequence: CASSLAGAGGYTF.

This clone was detected once. The chain is built from TRBV28 and TRBJ2-3; 10 nucleotides line up with TRBD2. J gave up 0 bases and V 0 bases, and 3 bases lay outside the gene matches. Germline-derived CDR1 and CDR2 are MDHEN and SYDVKM. The CDR3 contains 17 residues. CDR3 coding DNA: TGTGCCAGCAGTTTATGGCCTAGCGGGGGAAGCACAGATACGCAGTATTTT. Translated: CASSLWPSGGSTDTQYF. Full variable domain (outside the CDR3, taken from reference TRBV28 and TRBJ2-3): DVKVTQSSRYLVKRTGEKVFLECVQDMDHENMFWYRQDPGLGLRLIYFSYDVKMKEKGDIPEGYSVSREKKERFSLILESASTNQTSMYLCASSLWPSGGSTDTQYFGPGTRLTVL.

The chain has TRBV4-3 and TRBJ1-4, with 7 bases aligning to TRBD1. This CDR3 is 16 amino acids long. Trimming cost V 4 bases and J 8 bases; bases outside gene matches: 13. CDR1 and CDR2 from the germline V gene are LGHNA and YSLEER. The CDR3 here is CASSRQAEGAREKLFF. The CDR3 DNA reads TGCGCCAGCAGCCGCCAAGCGGAGGGGGCGCGGGAAAAACTGTTTTTT.

Concerning this clone: The same CDR3 arises from other DNA sequences in this sample as well. The chain is built from TRBV12-3 or TRBV12-4 and TRBJ1-1; no firm D call. Trimming shortened V by 6 bases and J by 1 base, and 9 bases separated the two germline ends. The CDR3 length is 13 residues. CDR3 protein: CASSLQRNTEAFF. The DNA for the CDR3 is TGTGCCAGCAGCCTACAGAGGAACACTGAAGCTTTCTTT.

This clone was counted only a few times. The chain carries TRBV7-2 and TRBJ1-2; D call uncertain. In germline, CDR1 is SGHTA, CDR2 FQGNSA. This CDR3 is built from 15 residues. V lost 1 base and J 8 bases, leaving 17 bases between the germline ends. CDR3 protein: CASSLERRASGGYTF. CDR3 nucleotide sequence: TGTGCCAGCAGCTTAGAGCGGCGGGCCTCGGGCGGCTACACCTTC.

This chain connects TRBV4-2 to TRBJ1-3; 8 bases agree with TRBD1. Germline CDR1 is LGHNA and CDR2 is YNFKEQ. The CDR3 covers 21 residues. The ends lost 0 bases at V and 0 bases at J; junction bases unmatched: 16. The chain's CDR3 is CASSQERMAGGRLNSGNTIYF. DNA for the CDR3: TGTGCCAGCAGCCAAGAAAGAATGGCAGGGGGCCGATTAAACTCTGGAAACACCATATATTTT.

The chain has TRBV19 and TRBJ2-1; weak D call: TRBD1 (5 bases). This CDR3 spans 16 amino acids. CDR1 is LNHDA and CDR2 is SQIVND in the germline V gene (reference sequence). Trimming left V 3 bases short and J 0 bases short, with 12 bases between. CDR3 coding DNA: TGTGCCAGTAGTATGGACATGCGGAGCTCCTACAATGAGCAGTTCTTC. Encoded protein: CASSMDMRSSYNEQFF.

The chain links TRBV7-8 to TRBJ1-1, with TRBD1 matching over 8 bases. Trimming took 5 bases from V and 1 from J; bases not matched to a gene: 3. This CDR3 spans 14 amino acids. The germline V gene has CDR1 SGHVS and CDR2 FQNEAQ. Here the CDR3 DNA reads TGTGCCAGCAGCGAGGACAGGGAGAACACTGAAGCTTTCTTT. Amino acids: CASSEDRENTEAFF.

The CDR3, as DNA: TGTGCCAGCAGTTTACCGATCGGGGGCAATGAGCAGTTCTTC. It codes for CASSLPIGGNEQFF. The chain carries TRBV28 and TRBJ2-1, with a possible D match to TRBD2 (6 bases). CDR3 length equals 14 residues. Trimming took 2 bases from V and 6 from J, leaving 11 bases between them. Germline V CDR1 and CDR2: MDHEN, SYDVKM.